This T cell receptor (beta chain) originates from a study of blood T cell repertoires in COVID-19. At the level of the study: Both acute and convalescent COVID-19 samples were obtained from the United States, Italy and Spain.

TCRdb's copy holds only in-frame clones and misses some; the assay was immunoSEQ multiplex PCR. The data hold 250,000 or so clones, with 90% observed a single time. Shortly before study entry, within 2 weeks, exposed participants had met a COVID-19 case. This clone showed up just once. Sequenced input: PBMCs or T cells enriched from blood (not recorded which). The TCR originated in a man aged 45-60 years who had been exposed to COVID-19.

CDR3 region: CASRTGIAGYEQYF. Written as DNA, the CDR3 is TGTGCCAGCAGAACAGGGATTGCGGGCTACGAGCAGTACTTC. The rearrangement uses TRBV7-2 and TRBJ2-7; D is perhaps TRBD1 (6 bases). This CDR3 region has 14 residues. Trimming cost V 6 bases and J 3 bases, with 15 bases left between them. CDR1 and CDR2 from the germline V gene are SGHTA and FQGNSA. The full variable domain, completed using reference TRBV7-2 and TRBJ2-7, is GAGVSQSPSNKVTEKGKDVELRCDPISGHTALYWYRQSLGQGLEFLIYFQGNSAPDKSGLPSDRFSAERTGGSVSTLTIQRTQQEDSAVYLCASRTGIAGYEQYFGPGTRLTVT.